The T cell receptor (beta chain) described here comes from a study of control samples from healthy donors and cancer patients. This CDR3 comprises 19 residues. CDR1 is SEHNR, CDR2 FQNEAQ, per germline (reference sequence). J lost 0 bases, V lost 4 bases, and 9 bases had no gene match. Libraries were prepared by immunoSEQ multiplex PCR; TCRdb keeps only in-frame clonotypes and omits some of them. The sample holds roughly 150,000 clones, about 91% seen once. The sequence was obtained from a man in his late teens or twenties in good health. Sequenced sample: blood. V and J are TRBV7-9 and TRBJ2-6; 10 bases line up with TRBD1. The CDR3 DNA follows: TGTGCCAGCAGCTCGCCCGGGACAGGGGACCCCTCTGGGGCCAACGTCCTGACTTTC. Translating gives CASSSPGTGDPSGANVLTF.